The sequence of this T cell receptor (beta chain) was determined in a study of cytomegalovirus exposure and HLA in healthy donors. Comments on this clone: What it recognizes is unknown. Relative to the germline gene, one junction end is altered; a read error may explain this.

Vbeta (60) and Jbeta (13) primers were used in the PCR. In the authors' methods: Later work found 65 million to 85 million unique TCR beta chains, with approximately 12 million shared. Here immunoSEQ multiplex PCR was the method, and the copy in TCRdb shows in-frame clones only, minus some. V, J and clone size derive from that table, while D and trimming were established from the DNA sequence. The sample carries some 120,000 clones, about 81% recorded once. The CDR3 length is 16 residues. Germline lookup yields CDR1 SEHNR and CDR2 FQNEAQ (reference sequence). Study outcomes and limitations: A later analysis, which compared TCR beta chains of equal frequency, found the HLA-associated ones more clonally expanded. With later analysis, a missense DCLRE1C variant became linked to TCR beta V- and J-gene trimming. Later on, an analysis tied 15,000 to 20,000 TCR beta sequences to HLA alleles at 0.05 false discovery rate.

The chain couples TRBV7-9 to TRBJ2-3; 13 bases map to TRBD2. The specimen was PBMCs. The clonotype originates from a woman aged 25 to 45 in good health and CMV-seronegative. In DNA, the CDR3 is TGTTCCAGCAGCTCTACTAGCGGGGGGGTAACAGATACGCAGTATTTT. Translation: CSSSSTSGGVTDTQYF.